This T cell receptor beta chain appears in the sequencing data of a study of blood T cells in healthy people across ages. A second PCR of about 6 to 11 cycles used a sample-barcoded 5' primer and a J-beta primer mix. TCRdb recomputed calls from the 5' RACE reads with MiXCR, one row per CDR3 protein. Here the sample spans roughly 700,000 distinct CDR3 sequences, 25% being singletons. The table lists this clonotype with a few counts. This same sample was also taken into another study, of T cells of mothers and their children. As that study records: A slight, non-significant increase in overlap was found for related mother-child pairs relative to unrelated pairs.

The sample consisted of blood. This clonotype was sampled from a boy younger than 18 in good health.

CDR3 sequence reads: CASSFETEQETQYF. The CDR3 DNA sequence: TGTGCCAGCAGCTTTGAGACAGAGCAAGAGACCCAGTACTTC. The genes are TRBV7-9 and TRBJ2-1; a weak D match, TRBD1 (5 bases). TRBJ2-5 explains the end of the DNA better; the J call may be wrong. Germline CDR1 reads SEHNR; CDR2 reads FQNEAQ (reference sequence). The length of the CDR3 is 14 residues.